What follows are 17 T cell receptor beta chains derived from one specimen sequenced in a study of blood T cell repertoires in COVID-19. Profiled with immunoSEQ multiplex PCR; TCRdb holds only in-frame clones, not every one. Seen here are approximately 150,000 clones, over 65% observed once, and the top ten hold approximately 15%. Sequencing was performed on peripheral blood. The origin of the receptors is a man aged 45-65 years with acute or convalescent COVID-19.

This chain joins TRBV28 and TRBJ1-2; no definite D call. Between the trimmed V and J ends, which lost 3 bases and 5 bases, there was a span of 16 bases. CDR3 length equals 15 residues. CDR1 is MDHEN and CDR2 is SYDVKM in the germline V gene. The DNA for the CDR3 is TGTGCCAGCAGTTTTAGTTTGTCGGGGAGGTATGGCTACACCTTC. This codes for CASSFSLSGRYGYTF.

The rearrangement joins TRBV7-6 to TRBJ2-5; weak D call: TRBD1 (7 bases). This CDR3 is 14 amino acids long. Trimming shortened V by 0 bases and J by 7 bases, and 12 bases separated the two germline ends. Germline V gene lookup returns CDR1 SGHVS and CDR2 FNYEAQ. The CDR3: CASSLAEGAGTQYF. CDR3 nucleotides: TGTGCCAGCAGCTTAGCGGAGGGGGCGGGGACCCAGTACTTC.

The J gene is TRBJ1-1, the V gene TRBV25-1; D perhaps matches TRBD1 (6 bases). This CDR3 is 13 amino acids long. Germline V lookup: CDR1 MGHDK, CDR2 SYGVNS. The V end was cut by 6 bases, the J end by 0 bases, with 8 bases between. In nucleotides, the CDR3 is TGTGCCAGCAGCAGGGGCCTGAACACTGAAGCTTTCTTT. It specifies CASSRGLNTEAFF. The whole variable domain, filled in from reference TRBV25-1 and TRBJ1-1, reads EADIYQTPRYLVIGTGKKITLECSQTMGHDKMYWYQQDPGMELHLIHYSYGVNSTEKGDLSSESTVSRIRTEHFPLTLESARPSHTSQYLCASSRGLNTEAFFGQGTRLTVV.

CDR3 region: CASSPSGGLTEAFF. The DNA for the CDR3 is TGTGCCAGTAGTCCCTCAGGGGGGCTTACTGAAGCTTTCTTT. V usage is TRBV19 and J usage is TRBJ1-1, with 7 nucleotides matching TRBD1. This CDR3 region has 14 residues. The germline gives CDR1 LNHDA, CDR2 SQIVND (reference sequence). Trimming removed 5 bases from V and 5 bases from J; junction bases left unmatched: 8.

This chain joins TRBV24-1 and TRBJ2-1; 7 nucleotides agree with TRBD2. This CDR3 is built from 15 residues. The germline CDR1 and CDR2 sequences are KGHDR and SFDVKD. V dropped 3 bases and J dropped 5; count of bases not matched to a gene: 6. The CDR3 DNA is TGTGCCACCAGTGATCCGGCTAGCGGTAACAATGAGCAGTTCTTC. It codes for CATSDPASGNNEQFF.

This chain uses TRBV6-5 with TRBJ1-6, with D maybe TRBD1 (6 bases). The germline CDR1 and CDR2 sequences are MNHEY and SVGAGI. The CDR3 consists of 14 residues. Trimming removed 6 bases at V and 10 bases at J, with 16 bases between. CDR3 residues: CASRPTGSGSPLHF. The CDR3 nucleotides are TGTGCCAGCAGACCTACAGGGAGTGGATCACCCCTCCACTTT.

V gene TRBV2 combines with J gene TRBJ1-2, with 12 bases matching TRBD1. CDR1 and CDR2 (germline): SNHLY, FYNNEI. J was trimmed by 4 bases and V by 6 bases; bases with no gene match: 3. This CDR3 has 14 amino acids. The CDR3 reads CASREGQGAYGYTF. The CDR3 DNA is TGTGCCAGCAGGGAGGGACAGGGGGCCTATGGCTACACCTTC. The variable domain in full, completed from reference TRBV2 and TRBJ1-2, reads EPEVTQTPSHQVTQMGQEVILRCVPISNHLYFYWYRQILGQKVEFLVSFYNNEISEKSEIFDDQFSVERPDGSNFTLKIRSTKLEDSAMYFCASREGQGAYGYTFGSGTRLTVV.

V and J are TRBV28 and TRBJ1-4, with a tentative D call TRBD1 (6 bases). Germline loops: CDR1 MDHEN, CDR2 SYDVKM. This CDR3 comprises 14 residues. V shed 1 base and J shed 7 bases, with 10 bases lying between them. CDR3 sequence: CASSLSGDGEKLFF. The CDR3 DNA sequence: TGTGCCAGCAGTTTATCAGGGGACGGTGAAAAACTGTTTTTT.

The chain uses TRBV6-4 and TRBJ2-1; tentatively, D is TRBD1 (5 bases). Trimming removed 3 bases from V and 2 bases from J, with 17 bases in between. The CDR3 runs 17 residues. CDR1 MRHNA and CDR2 SNTAGT come from the germline V gene. As DNA, the CDR3 is TGTGCCAGCAGTGATTTTATGCAGGGTGGGGCCTACAATGAGCAGTTCTTC. It translates to CASSDFMQGGAYNEQFF.

This clone was recorded only once. The junction differs from germline at one of its ends, possibly a read error. V and J are TRBV20-1 and TRBJ2-1, with D possibly TRBD2 on 6 matching bases. From germline, CDR1 is DFQATT and CDR2 SNEGSKA (reference sequence). The CDR3 is made up of 10 amino acids. CDR3 region: CSARGLASVF. Written as DNA, the CDR3 is TGCAGTGCTAGAGGGCTAGCGTCAGTCTTC.

The gene calls are TRBV7-6 and TRBJ2-2; TRBD2 aligns across 9 bases. V gave up 5 bases and J gave up 5 bases; unmatched junction bases: 9. CDR1 SGHVS and CDR2 FNYEAQ come from the germline V gene. The CDR3 is 16 amino acids. The CDR3 sequence: CASSPTAGGQTGELFF. The CDR3 DNA sequence: TGTGCCAGCAGCCCCACCGCGGGGGGGCAGACCGGGGAGCTGTTTTTT.

The rearrangement links TRBV25-1 to TRBJ1-1, with 9 bases aligning to TRBD1. With 6 bases clipped from V and 5 bases from J, the junction kept 7 bases outside the gene matches. The CDR3 contains 14 residues. The germline CDR1 and CDR2 sequences are MGHDK and SYGVNS. As DNA, the CDR3 is TGTGCCAGCAGCACCACAGGGGGCCGGACTGAAGCTTTCTTT. It translates to CASSTTGGRTEAFF.

This chain joins TRBV5-8 and TRBJ1-6; 10 bases are shared with TRBD1. Germline CDR1 is SGHTS and CDR2 is YDEGEE. V lost 4 bases to trimming and J lost 7 bases; unmatched junction nucleotides: 2. The CDR3 totals 14 residues. The CDR3 nucleotides are TGTGCCAGCAGCGGGGACAGGGGCAATTCACCCCTCCACTTT. This gives the protein CASSGDRGNSPLHF.

V gene TRBV6-1 combines with J gene TRBJ1-3, with no clear D. The CDR3 has 14 residues. The V gene's germline CDR1 is MNHNS and CDR2 SASEGT. V was pared by 1 base and J by 5 bases, with 9 bases between. The DNA for the CDR3 is TGTGCCAGCAGTGAAGGTTCCCCTAGAAACACCATATATTTT. This gives the protein CASSEGSPRNTIYF.

The V gene is TRBV5-1, the J gene TRBJ2-3; 10 bases are shared with TRBD2. Germline lookup yields CDR1 SGHRS and CDR2 YFSETQ. The CDR3 length is 15 residues. Trimming removed 5 bases from V and 2 bases from J; junction bases left unmatched: 5. CDR3 coding DNA: TGCGCCAGCAGGATGCTAGCGGGGGCCACAGATACGCAGTATTTT. Translated, it gives CASRMLAGATDTQYF. Full variable domain (outside the CDR3, taken from reference TRBV5-1 and TRBJ2-3): KAGVTQTPRYLIKTRGQQVTLSCSPISGHRSVSWYQQTPGQGLQFLFEYFSETQRNKGNFPGRFSGRQFSNSRSEMNVSTLELGDSALYLCASRMLAGATDTQYFGPGTRLTVL.

The gene calls are TRBV5-1 and TRBJ2-5, with D maybe TRBD2 (5 bases). Trimming took 0 bases from V and 5 from J, leaving 11 bases between them. Germline V gene lookup returns CDR1 SGHRS and CDR2 YFSETQ. The CDR3 totals 14 residues. The CDR3 region has the DNA TGCGCCAGCAGCTTGGGGGGAGTGTTTGAGACCCAGTACTTC. Its protein product is CASSLGGVFETQYF.

The rearrangement joins TRBV4-1 to TRBJ1-2; 8 bases align to TRBD1. The ends lost 2 bases at V and 2 bases at J; junction bases unmatched: 4. From germline, CDR1 is MGHRA and CDR2 YSYEKL. The CDR3 consists of 15 residues. This chain's CDR3 is CASSQTQGANYGYTF. The CDR3 bases are TGCGCCAGCAGCCAAACTCAGGGGGCAAACTATGGCTACACCTTC.